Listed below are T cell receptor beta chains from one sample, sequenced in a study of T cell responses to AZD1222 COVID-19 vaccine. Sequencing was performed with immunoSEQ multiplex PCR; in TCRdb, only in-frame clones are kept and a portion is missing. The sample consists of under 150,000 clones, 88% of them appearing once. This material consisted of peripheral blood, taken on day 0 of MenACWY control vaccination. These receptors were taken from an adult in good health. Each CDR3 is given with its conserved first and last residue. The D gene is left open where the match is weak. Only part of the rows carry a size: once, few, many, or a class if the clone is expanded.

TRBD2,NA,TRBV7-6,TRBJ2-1,CASTQLAGGYNEQFF,TGTGCCAGCACCCAACTAGCGGGAGGGTACAATGAGCAGTTCTTC
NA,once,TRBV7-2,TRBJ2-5,CASSWTYSPLDQETQYF,TGTGCCAGCAGCTGGACTTATAGCCCTTTGGACCAAGAGACCCAGTACTTC
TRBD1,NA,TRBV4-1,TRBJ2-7,CASSHGQGASYEQYF,TGCGCCAGCAGCCATGGACAGGGGGCTTCCTACGAGCAGTACTTC
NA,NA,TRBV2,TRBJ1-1,CASRAGQLNTEAFF,TGTGCCAGCAGAGCGGGACAATTGAACACTGAAGCTTTCTTT
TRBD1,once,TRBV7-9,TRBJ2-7,CASSLAPWGQVAYEQYF,TGTGCCAGCAGCTTAGCGCCCTGGGGACAGGTTGCCTACGAGCAGTACTTC
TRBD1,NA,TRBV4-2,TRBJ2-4,CASSLTGEPKNIQYF,TGTGCCAGCAGCCTAACAGGGGAACCCAAAAACATTCAGTACTTC
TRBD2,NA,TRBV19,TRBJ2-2,CASRRLAGGPRGTGELFF,TGTGCCAGTAGGAGACTAGCGGGAGGGCCGCGGGGCACCGGGGAGCTGTTTTTT
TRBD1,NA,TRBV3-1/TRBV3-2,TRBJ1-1,CASSSQGDTEAFF,TGTGCCAGCAGCTCCCAGGGGGACACTGAAGCTTTCTTT
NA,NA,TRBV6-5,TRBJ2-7,CASSPQPGGPYEQYF,TGTGCCAGCAGTCCACAACCTGGGGGACCCTACGAGCAGTACTTC
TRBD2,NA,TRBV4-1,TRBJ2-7,CASSQEGPGTKIHYEQYF,TGCGCCAGCAGCCAAGAAGGGCCCGGGACTAAAATCCACTACGAGCAGTACTTC
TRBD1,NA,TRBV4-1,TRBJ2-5,CASSEGQAETQYF,TGCGCCAGCAGCGAAGGACAGGCTGAGACCCAGTACTTC
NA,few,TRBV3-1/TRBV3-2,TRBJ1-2,CASSQDRTPEGGYTF,TGTGCCAGCAGCCAAGATCGGACACCCGAAGGAGGCTACACCTTC
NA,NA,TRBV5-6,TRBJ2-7,CASSLVLNEQYF,TGTGCCAGCAGCTTGGTTTTGAACGAGCAGTACTTC
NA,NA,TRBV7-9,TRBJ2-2,CASSRGTLNTGELFF,TGTGCCAGCAGCCGCGGGACTCTCAACACCGGGGAGCTGTTTTTT
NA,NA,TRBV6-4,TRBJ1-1,CASSPEANTEAFF,TGTGCCAGCAGCCCAGAAGCCAACACTGAAGCTTTCTTT
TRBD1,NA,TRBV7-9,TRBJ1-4,CASSLRGQGGEKLFF,TGTGCCAGCAGCTTAAGGGGACAGGGCGGTGAAAAACTGTTTTTT
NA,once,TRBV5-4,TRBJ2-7,CASSSIYEQYF,TGTGCCAGCAGCTCGATCTACGAGCAGTACTTC
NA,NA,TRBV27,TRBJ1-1,CASSPLNGRNTEAFF,TGTGCCAGCAGTCCCTTAAACGGACGGAACACTGAAGCTTTCTTT
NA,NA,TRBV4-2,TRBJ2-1,CASRQAAAEPYNEQFF,TGTGCCAGCAGACAAGCCGCAGCGGAGCCCTACAATGAGCAGTTCTTC
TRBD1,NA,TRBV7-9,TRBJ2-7,CASSLGTGVYEQYF,TGTGCCAGCAGCTTGGGGACAGGAGTCTACGAGCAGTACTTC
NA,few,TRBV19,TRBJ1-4,CASSTYGRGGSEKLFF,TGTGCCAGTAGCACCTATGGCCGGGGGGGAAGTGAAAAACTGTTTTTT
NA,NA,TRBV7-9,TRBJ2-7,CASSRPPGDVYEQYF,TGTGCCAGCAGCCGACCCCCTGGAGACGTTTACGAGCAGTACTTC
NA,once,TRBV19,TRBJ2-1,CASSIDLAGNSYNEQFF,TGTGCCAGTAGTATAGATCTGGCGGGCAACTCCTACAATGAGCAGTTCTTC
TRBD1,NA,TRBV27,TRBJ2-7,CASRPLQGANEQYF,TGTGCCAGCAGACCCTTGCAGGGGGCCAACGAGCAGTACTTC
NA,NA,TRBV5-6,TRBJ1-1,CASSRQTEAFF,TGTGCCAGCAGCCGACAGACTGAAGCTTTCTTT
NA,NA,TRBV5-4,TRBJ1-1,CASSLEGNTEAFF,TGTGCCAGCAGCTTGGAGGGGAACACTGAAGCTTTCTTT
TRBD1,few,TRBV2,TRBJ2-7,CASSRRGQGFEQYF,TGTGCCAGCTCGCGCCGCGGACAGGGTTTCGAGCAGTACTTC
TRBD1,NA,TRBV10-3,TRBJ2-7,CAIRGAGTGVYEQYF,TGTGCCATCAGGGGGGCCGGGACAGGAGTCTACGAGCAGTACTTC
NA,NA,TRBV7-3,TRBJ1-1,CASSLSDQGRTFF,TGTGCCAGCAGCTTAAGTGACCAGGGGCGAACTTTCTTT
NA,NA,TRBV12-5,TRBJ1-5,CASALLTHGGNQPQHF,TGTGCTAGTGCCCTCCTGACACATGGAGGGAATCAGCCCCAGCATTTT
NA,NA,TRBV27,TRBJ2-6,CASSLRGTSSGANVLTF,TGTGCCAGCAGTTTGAGGGGTACTAGCTCTGGGGCCAACGTCCTGACTTTC
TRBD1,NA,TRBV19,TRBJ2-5,CASSPRGQGRQETQYF,TGTGCCAGTAGTCCCAGGGGACAGGGGAGGCAAGAGACCCAGTACTTC
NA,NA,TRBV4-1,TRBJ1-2,CASSLDPQRANYGYTF,TGCGCCAGCAGCCTAGACCCACAAAGAGCTAACTATGGCTACACCTTC
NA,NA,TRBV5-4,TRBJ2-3,CASSLGPMDTQYF,TGTGCCAGCAGCTTGGGGCCTATGGATACGCAGTATTTT
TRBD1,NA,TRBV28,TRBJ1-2,CASSPMTGGNYGYTF,TGTGCCAGCAGTCCCATGACAGGGGGGAACTATGGCTACACCTTC
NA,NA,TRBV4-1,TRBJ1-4,CASSRGDGINEKLFF,TGCGCCAGCAGCCGCGGGGACGGAATTAACGAAAAACTGTTTTTT
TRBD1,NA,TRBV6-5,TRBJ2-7,CASSLRGGPSYEQYF,TGTGCCAGCAGCCTTAGAGGGGGCCCCTCCTACGAGCAGTACTTC
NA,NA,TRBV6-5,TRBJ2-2,CASSQYRAGELFF,TGTGCCAGCAGTCAATACCGAGCAGGGGAGCTGTTTTTT
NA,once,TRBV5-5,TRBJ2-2,CASSRGSNTGELFF,TGTGCCAGCAGCCGGGGCTCGAACACCGGGGAGCTGTTTTTT
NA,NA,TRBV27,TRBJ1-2,CASSTGWSRSHYGYTF,TGTGCCAGCAGTACCGGGTGGTCCAGGAGTCACTATGGCTACACCTTC
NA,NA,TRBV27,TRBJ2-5,CASSRYSGPQETQYF,TGTGCCAGCAGTCGGTACTCAGGGCCCCAAGAGACCCAGTACTTC
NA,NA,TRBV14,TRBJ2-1,CASSPQGLKVNEQFF,TGTGCCAGCAGCCCACAGGGTCTGAAGGTCAATGAGCAGTTCTTC
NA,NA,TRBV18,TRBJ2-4,CASSPPTPLAKNIQYF,TGTGCCAGCTCACCACCGACTCCACTAGCCAAAAACATTCAGTACTTC
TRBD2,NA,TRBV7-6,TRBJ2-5,CASSLTPGLAEETQYF,TGTGCCAGCAGCTTAACTCCGGGACTAGCGGAAGAGACCCAGTACTTC
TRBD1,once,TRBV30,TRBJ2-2,CAWSLTGGTGELFF,TGTGCCTGGAGTTTGACAGGGGGCACCGGGGAGCTGTTTTTT
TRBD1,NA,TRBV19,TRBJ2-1,CASSPGTGEYNEQFF,TGTGCCAGTAGTCCGGGGACAGGTGAATACAATGAGCAGTTCTTC
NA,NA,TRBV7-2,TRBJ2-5,CASSLSPRQETQYF,TGTGCCAGCAGCTTATCTCCGAGACAAGAGACCCAGTACTTC
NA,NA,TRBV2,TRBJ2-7,CASRAAPIGEQYF,TGTGCCAGCAGGGCAGCCCCTATAGGTGAGCAGTACTTC